The 22 T cell receptor beta chains in this list originate from one sample, sequenced in a study of identical twins. One entry per CDR3 protein, called by TCRdb with MiXCR from the 5' RACE reads. Of around 480,000 distinct CDR3 sequences listed, around an eighth are singletons. The sample was also reused in another study, on yellow fever vaccine responses in identical twins.

Sequencing used CD4+ T cells sorted from blood. The receptors stem from a woman in her late teens or twenties in good health.

V and J are TRBV12-2 and TRBJ2-5; the D call in the table, TRBD1, was not verified against the DNA. TRBV12-2 is shown as a pseudogene. This CDR3 comprises 18 residues. CDR3 nucleotide sequence: TGTGCAAGTCGCTTAGCGCTGGACAGCCGGGTTAGTGGAGAGACCCAGTACTTC. Amino acids: CASRLALDSRVSGETQYF.

In this sample, this clonotype turned up a few times. V gene TRBV24-1 combines with J gene TRBJ2-3, with 7 nucleotides matching TRBD2. CDR1 and CDR2 from the germline V gene are KGHDR and SFDVKD. The CDR3 is 16 amino acids. V lost 3 bases, J lost 4 bases, and 9 bases stayed unmatched. The CDR3 DNA is TGTGCCACCAGTGATCCCCGGGGGGAAAGAGCAGATACGCAGTATTTT. Protein sequence: CATSDPRGERADTQYF.

This clonotype showed up just a few times. The rearrangement links TRBV7-2 to TRBJ2-5; D remains ambiguous. CDR1 SGHTA and CDR2 FQGNSA come from the germline V gene. This CDR3 is built from 14 residues. V dropped 5 bases and J dropped 1 base, with 11 bases sitting between them. This CDR3 reads CASSKGWVQETQYF. CDR3 DNA: TGTGCCAGCAGCAAAGGCTGGGTCCAAGAGACCCAGTACTTC.

The rearrangement joins TRBV15 to TRBJ1-1; no firm D call. Trimming took off 0 bases at V and 8 bases at J, with 19 bases between the two ends. CDR3 length: 16 amino acids. Germline loops: CDR1 LNHNV, CDR2 YYDKDF (reference sequence). CDR3 in amino acids: CATSRDSAKPMGEAFF. The CDR3 bases are TGTGCCACCAGCAGAGATTCCGCAAAACCTATGGGGGAAGCTTTCTTT. Full variable domain (outside the CDR3, taken from reference TRBV15 and TRBJ1-1): DAMVIQNPRYQVTQFGKPVTLSCSQTLNHNVMYWYQQKSSQAPKLLFHYYDKDFNNEADTPDNFQSRRPNTSFCFLDIRSPGLGDTAMYLCATSRDSAKPMGEAFFGQGTRLTVV.

The CDR3 loop reads CATSDPGLDTDTQYF. The DNA for the CDR3 is TGTGCCACCAGTGATCCGGGACTAGACACGGATACGCAGTATTTT. This chain joins TRBV24-1 and TRBJ2-3; 8 positions match TRBD2. J was trimmed by 6 bases and V by 3 bases; bases with no gene match: 7. From germline, CDR1 is KGHDR and CDR2 SFDVKD. CDR3 size: 15 residues.

This clonotype came up a few times. The rearrangement joins TRBV12-3 or TRBV12-4 to TRBJ2-1; TRBD2 is a possible D gene (5 bases). The length of the CDR3 is 11 residues. V was pared by 6 bases and J by 13 bases, with 13 bases between. CDR3 nucleotides: TGTGCCAGCAGCCGAGGGAAATTACAGTTCTTC. Amino acids: CASSRGKLQFF.

Points on this clonotype: A read error may produce the germline difference seen at one junction end. This chain connects TRBV6-1 to TRBJ2-2, with TRBD1 matching over 7 bases. CDR1 is MNHNS and CDR2 is SASEGT in the germline V gene. The CDR3 sequence is 16 residues long. The DNA of the CDR3 is TGTGCCAGCAGACCTCCGGGACAGTCGAACACCGGGGAGCTGATTTTT. Encoded protein: CASRPPGQSNTGELIF.

This chain links TRBV6-2 or TRBV6-3 with TRBJ2-2, with TRBD1 matching over 8 bases. CDR1 is MNHEY and CDR2 is SVGEGT in the germline V gene. V lost 6 bases to trimming and J lost 8 bases; unmatched junction nucleotides: 8. CDR3 size: 14 residues. The CDR3 is CASSGQGIMGELFF. The CDR3 nucleotides are TGTGCCAGCAGCGGACAGGGTATTATGGGGGAGCTGTTTTTT.

This clonotype was seen ten or more times. The chain couples TRBV7-9 to TRBJ2-7; 7 nucleotides match TRBD1. This CDR3 has 14 amino acids. Germline V gene sequence: CDR1 SEHNR, CDR2 FQNEAQ (reference sequence). The V segment lost 5 bases and the J segment 3 bases; nucleotides outside the gene matches: 7. CDR3 loop: CASSTWTGLYEQYF. The CDR3 nucleotides read TGTGCCAGCAGCACCTGGACAGGCCTCTACGAGCAGTACTTC.

The chain employs TRBV18 and TRBJ2-1, with no clear D. CDR1 KGHSH and CDR2 LQKENI come from the germline V gene. Trimming took 2 bases from V and 5 from J, leaving 10 bases between them. The CDR3 has 14 residues. The CDR3 nucleotides read TGTGCCAGCTCACCAGGTTTGAAGAACAATGAGCAGTTCTTC. Its translation: CASSPGLKNNEQFF.

V is TRBV1 and J is TRBJ2-5; the table's D gene call, TRBD2, was not cross checked with the DNA. TRBV1 is listed as a pseudogene. This CDR3 is 13 amino acids long. CDR3 residues: CTSSGSERETQYF. As DNA, the CDR3 is TGCACCAGCAGCGGGAGCGAGCGAGAGACCCAGTACTTC.

The V and J genes are TRBV6-1 and TRBJ1-5, with 8 bases identical to TRBD1. V shed 4 bases, J shed 1 base, and the junction held 3 bases outside the gene matches. The CDR3 is 15 amino acids. From germline, CDR1 is MNHNS and CDR2 SASEGT. CDR3 bases: TGTGCCAGCAGTGCAGGGGGCCTAAGCAATCAGCCCCAGCATTTT. The encoded protein is CASSAGGLSNQPQHF.

This clonotype occurred a few times. The genes are TRBV10-3 and TRBJ2-3, with a weak D call TRBD2 (6 bases). Trimming took off 4 bases at V and 0 bases at J, with 20 bases between the two ends. Germline CDR1 reads ENHRY; CDR2 reads SYGVKD. This CDR3 contains 18 residues. The CDR3 DNA reads TGTGCCATCAGTGGGAGGGCCCTCATTGATGGCAGCACAGATACGCAGTATTTT. Protein product: CAISGRALIDGSTDTQYF.

This sequence joins TRBV20-1 and TRBJ2-3; tentative D call: TRBD1 (7 bases). The CDR3 is made up of 15 amino acids. Per germline, CDR1 DFQATT and CDR2 SNEGSKA (reference sequence). V lost 6 bases, J lost 3 bases, and 19 bases lay in between. CDR3 DNA sequence: TGCAGTGCCCTCCGGAGGGGGCAGGAGACAGATACGCAGTATTTT. Translation: CSALRRGQETDTQYF.

The rearrangement links TRBV7-3 to TRBJ2-2, with 7 bases identical to TRBD2. From germline, CDR1 is SGHTA and CDR2 FQGTGA. J lost 4 bases, V lost 5 bases, and 10 bases had no gene match. The CDR3 runs 16 residues. CDR3 protein: CASSDKSGVGTGELFF. The CDR3 DNA sequence: TGTGCCAGCAGCGATAAGAGCGGGGTTGGCACCGGGGAGCTGTTTTTT.

The chain joins TRBV12-3 or TRBV12-4 to TRBJ2-6, with 7 bases identical to TRBD2. The CDR3 loop spans 13 amino acids. Losses at the gene ends were 8 bases for V and 2 bases for J; bases not matched to a gene: 0. The CDR3: CASGTTGANVLTF. The DNA of the CDR3 is TGTGCCAGCGGGACTACTGGGGCCAACGTCCTGACTTTC.

The chain uses TRBV6-1 and TRBJ2-3; D is possibly TRBD2 (5 bases). The germline V and J ends were trimmed by 5 bases and 2 bases, with 14 bases remaining between them. CDR1 is MNHNS, CDR2 SASEGT, per germline. This CDR3 contains 15 residues. The CDR3 region has the DNA TGTGCCAGCAGTAATAGCGAGTTCACCACAGATACGCAGTATTTT. This codes for CASSNSEFTTDTQYF.

The chain carries TRBV6-2 or TRBV6-3 and TRBJ2-1; possibly TRBD1 for D (10 bases). V lost 2 bases to trimming and J lost 3 bases, with 26 bases between them. Per the germline V gene, CDR1 is MNHEY and CDR2 is SVGEGT. This CDR3 spans 20 amino acids. The CDR3 DNA follows: TGTGCCAGCAGTTACCGGACAGGGGGTATGGAGCGGGAGGACTACAATGAGCAGTTCTTC. Translation gives CASSYRTGGMEREDYNEQFF.

The rearrangement links TRBV2 to TRBJ2-7, with 10 bases aligning to TRBD2. The CDR3 length is 13 residues. Trimming cost V 5 bases and J 4 bases; bases outside gene matches: 2. CDR1 is SNHLY and CDR2 is FYNNEI in the germline V gene. CDR3 DNA: TGTGCCAGCAGTACGACTAGCGGGTACGAGCAGTACTTC. It yields the protein CASSTTSGYEQYF.

This clonotype has more than one count but fewer than ten. This rearrangement joins TRBV20-1 to TRBJ1-4; TRBD1 agrees at 8 bases. CDR3 length: 15 residues. Germline values: CDR1 DFQATT, CDR2 SNEGSKA (reference sequence). V trimming: 2 bases; J trimming: 5 bases; junction bases outside the gene matches: 7. CDR3 protein: CSARPPGTGNEKLFF. CDR3 DNA: TGCAGTGCTAGACCCCCCGGGACAGGAAATGAAAAACTGTTTTTT.

The CDR3 is CASSQGDQGLAYNEQFF. For the CDR3, the DNA is TGCGCCAGCAGCCAAGGGGACCAGGGACTAGCATACAATGAGCAGTTCTTC. The rearrangement uses TRBV4-3 and TRBJ2-1, with TRBD2 matching over 9 bases. This CDR3 spans 17 amino acids. V shed 1 base, J shed 4 bases, and the junction held 8 bases outside the gene matches. Germline CDR1 and CDR2: LGHNA and YSLEER.

V and J are TRBV7-9 and TRBJ1-1; a weak D match, TRBD1 (5 bases). The CDR3 totals 15 residues. The germline V and J ends were trimmed by 2 bases and 4 bases, with 14 bases remaining between them. Germline CDR1 SEHNR, CDR2 FQNEAQ (reference sequence). The CDR3 protein is CASSLSRGGGTEAFF. CDR3 DNA: TGTGCCAGCAGCTTAAGTAGGGGCGGGGGCACTGAAGCTTTCTTT.